This TCR beta chain comes out of a study of T cell responses to AZD1222 COVID-19 vaccine. The study, taken as a whole, reports: Two AZD1222 doses significantly raised spike-specific TCR breadth and depth over controls. Samples come after the peak T cell response, not at day 14. Possibly, clonal diversity was underestimated; donors were largely white British and included more females.

With regard to this clone: Antigen specificity is unknown.

TCRdb's table, derived via immunoSEQ multiplex PCR, lists solely in-frame clones and lacks some. The sample lists 95,000 to 150,000 clones, 85% to 95% occurring once. The V end lost 4 bases, the J end lost 2 bases, and 16 bases lay between the germline ends. The CDR3 is 15 residues long. Looked up from germline, CDR1 is SGDLS and CDR2 is YYNGEE. The V call is TRBV9, the J call TRBJ2-7; perhaps TRBD1 as D (6 bases). This clonotype was sampled from an adult who received the AZD1222 COVID-19 vaccine. The sequenced sample was peripheral blood, obtained 28 days after the second AZD1222 dose. CDR3 nucleotide sequence: TGTGCCAGCAGCTTTGGGAAGGGGGAACCCTACGAGCAGTACTTC. It yields the protein CASSFGKGEPYEQYF.